The table lists the clone carrying this T cell receptor (beta chain) with many counts. Antigen unknown. The record originates from a study of breast tumors, draining lymph nodes, adjacent tissues. Study observations and caveats: Tumor and nontumor repertoires were significantly more similar in luminal-like than in basal-like breast cancer.

TCRdb itself ran the multiplex PCR reads through MiXCR, one entry per CDR3 protein. The sample has 50,000 to 75,000 distinct CDR3 sequences, 45% to 60% seen once. V dropped 5 bases and J dropped 9; count of bases not matched to a gene: 17. The length of the CDR3 is 17 residues. Germline CDR1 reads MNHNY; CDR2 reads SVGAGI (reference sequence). The chain combines TRBV6-6 with TRBJ2-1; 9 bases line up with TRBD1. Specimen: breast tumor tissue. The source of this sequence is a female donor with breast cancer. Some clones in this sample may be carry-over from other donors' samples. The CDR3 nucleotides are TGTGCCAGCAGTCCGGGGACAGGGTTGTCAGGACTGGGTGAGCAGTTCTTC. Translating it yields CASSPGTGLSGLGEQFF.